The sequence of this T cell receptor (beta chain) was determined in a study of shared clonotypes between healthy human individuals (dated by TCRdb to 2020 to 2021). Some background on the complete study: The cohort comprised a couple of women and a few men aged 18 to 49 years. Per donor, three plates each were used for CD4 naive and CD4 memory, two for CD8 naive, and one for CD8 memory. The study deeply sequenced blood TCR repertoires of about five healthy adults to estimate repertoire size and the extent of clonotype sharing between individuals. Libraries were prepared and TCR repertoires were sequenced by different laboratories using diverse techniques, in order to increase sequencing depth and limit assay-specific biases. Leukapheresis yielded between about 0.94 and 8.9 billion PBMCs per donor. Broader findings and caveats from the paper: Compared with non-shared clonotypes, the clonotypes found in all four sorted-subset donors had higher generation probabilities. Naive subsets generally had larger estimated clonotype richness than memory subsets. Even with the large sequencing depth, rarefaction of the sorted-subset datasets indicated that sequencing was incomplete. Pairwise subsampling led to the expectation that sequencing depth would affect the degree of clonotype sharing among donors. Only blood was sampled, and tissue TCR repertoires likely differ from those in blood. The genetic and exposure-history diversity represented was limited by the small number of donors. Across a few donors, roughly 5% of naive CD4, 3.5% of naive CD8, about 2.3% of memory CD4, and over 0.35% of memory CD8 clonotypes were shared.

CD8 naive samples consisted of CD45RO-negative cells that were positively selected for CCR7, yielding a CD45RA+CCR7+ population without TemRA cells. The donors were healthy, HIV-negative adults who had no recently reported acute infections or vaccinations. Every donor was a Caucasian adult living in Nashville, Tennessee, USA. After blood collection by leukapheresis, PBMCs were isolated using Ficoll-Histopaque density gradient centrifugation and then cryopreserved in the vapor phase of liquid nitrogen. Analytical flow cytometry was used to check the purity and quantity of every magnetically sorted T cell population. Each sorted fraction had its genomic DNA isolated and then quantified by UV absorbance on a Nanodrop 2000c. Using the deep immunoSEQ assay, multiplex PCR amplified TCR CDR3 regions from genomic DNA. Genomic DNA extracted from each cell subset was distributed evenly over all wells of several immunoSEQ 96-well plates, and each plate served as one replicate. For sorted subsets, each replicate PCR was loaded with approximately 200 ng genomic DNA, equivalent to about 30,000 T cell genomes. The purified libraries were quantified using a Qubit 3.0 fluorometer, sized with a Bioanalyzer 2100, and then quantified again using the KAPA Library Quantification kit. Every immunoSEQ 96-well plate was sequenced on a dedicated single-read 150-cycle Illumina NextSeq 550 flow cell. Per the original workflow: Because only junctional sequences without quality scores were contained in the immunoSEQ output, filtering matching that applied to full-length reads could not be performed. Sequences were annotated with PyIR, a Python wrapper for IgBLAST v1.9, using IMGT germline references to assign V/J genes and CDR3. Reads with weak V/J assignments (E-value above 1e-6), missing CDR3, stop codons, out-of-frame junctions, or ambiguous translated residues were removed. V3J clonotypes were defined by identical inferred V gene, J gene, and CDR3 amino acid sequence. The percentage overlap between two repertoires was calculated by dividing the number of shared unique clonotypes by the size of the smaller repertoire. RTK rarefaction, the Chao1 estimator, and Recon v2.1 estimates of unobserved clonotypes were used to assess repertoire richness. Generation probabilities were computed with OLGA for all TCRbeta clonotypes obtained by the gDNA method from four donors. Here the immuneACCESS table is served through TCRdb, limited to in-frame sequences with V and J called. Missing clones are a known gap in these copies; in checked studies unresolved V genes cover under half, and the rest lacks a known reason. The D gene and trimming were derived from the DNA, and the V and J assignments and clone size from that table. The sample table records about 2.1 million clones; roughly 93% of these occur just once. The ten largest make up 1.5% to 2% of the sample.

As to this clone: Its cognate antigen has yet to be identified. No qualities accompany the bases; no much larger clone lies one base away.

Material: naive CD8+ T cells from PBMCs. The sample's cell subset or site, from its label and the paper: CD45RA+CCR7+. The clonotype originates from a man between 18 and 35 years old in good health. Some clones in this sample may be carry-over from other donors' samples.

CDR3 reads: CASSLSPLPPFF. The DNA reads as follows: TGTGCCAGCAGTTTGTCCCCGTTACCGCCGTTCTTC. This sequence uses TRBV28 and TRBJ2-1, with the identity of the D gene unclear. The CDR3 covers 12 residues, taking in both the cysteine and the phenylalanine. The entry retains the CDR3 DNA only, 36 bases that are in frame from base 1. CDR1 and CDR2 were assigned from the germline V gene as MDHEN and SYDVKM. V loses 3 bases, J loses 15 bases, and the germline ends lie 15 bases apart.